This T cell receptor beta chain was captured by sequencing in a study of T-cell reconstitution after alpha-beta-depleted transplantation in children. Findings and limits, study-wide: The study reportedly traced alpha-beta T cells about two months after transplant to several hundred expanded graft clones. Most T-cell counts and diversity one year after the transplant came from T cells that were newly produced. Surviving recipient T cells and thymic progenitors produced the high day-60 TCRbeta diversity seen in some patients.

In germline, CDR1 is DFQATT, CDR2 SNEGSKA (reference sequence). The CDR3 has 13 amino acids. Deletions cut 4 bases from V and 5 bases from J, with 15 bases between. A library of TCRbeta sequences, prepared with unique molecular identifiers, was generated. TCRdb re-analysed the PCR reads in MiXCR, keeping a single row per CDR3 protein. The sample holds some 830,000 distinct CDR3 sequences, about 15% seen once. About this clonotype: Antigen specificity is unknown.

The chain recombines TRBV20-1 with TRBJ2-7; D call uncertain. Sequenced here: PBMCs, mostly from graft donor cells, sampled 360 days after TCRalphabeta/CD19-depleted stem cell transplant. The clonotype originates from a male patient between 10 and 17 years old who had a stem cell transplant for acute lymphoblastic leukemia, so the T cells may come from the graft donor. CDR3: CSATTLRVNEQYF. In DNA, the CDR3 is TGCAGTGCTACGACCCTACGGGTGAACGAGCAGTACTTC.